The rows below give T cell receptor beta chains drawn from one sample of a study of blood T cell repertoires in COVID-19. The assay was immunoSEQ multiplex PCR, and TCRdb's table has in-frame clones only and misses some. The sample has roughly 120,000 clones; just over 90% are singletons. Sequences were obtained from peripheral blood. All receptors come from a human donor with active COVID-19. The donor label of this sample is uncertain. The CDR3 runs from the conserved cysteine through the conserved F or W. Size values are once, few and many counts, or a class for expanded clones, and some rows have none.

CASSLWTGKPYNSPLHF,NA,TRBV28,TRBJ1-6
CASSVGLDITSYEQYF,NA,TRBV9,TRBJ2-7
CASRGRSTDTQYF,NA,TRBV19,TRBJ2-3
CSVDKSGGKGEQFF,NA,TRBV29-1,TRBJ2-1
CAISEGQGPKNYGYTF,NA,TRBV10-3,TRBJ1-2
CASSLLESSYNEQFF,NA,TRBV7-3,TRBJ2-1
CASSLPGGLETQYF,once,TRBV6-2/TRBV6-3,TRBJ2-5
CASRQYLSSYNEQFF,NA,TRBV3-1/TRBV3-2,TRBJ2-1
CSVVGLRYNEQFF,NA,TRBV29-1,TRBJ2-1
CASSPRDRDTGELFF,NA,TRBV5-1,TRBJ2-2
CASSQKTGSPKDEKLFF,NA,TRBV7-9,TRBJ1-4
CASSSFSTGGIGYGTEAFF,NA,TRBV5-6,TRBJ1-1
CASSLDSASEETQYF,NA,TRBV7-2,TRBJ2-5
CASSNSGGPSYEQFF,NA,TRBV7-9,TRBJ2-1
CASSFDRGRLYEQYF,NA,TRBV7-2,TRBJ2-7
CASSSSWRGPYEQYF,once,TRBV7-2,TRBJ2-7
CASSSQRTGLGEQFF,NA,TRBV11-2,TRBJ2-1
CASSSRQVGYEQYF,NA,TRBV6-2/TRBV6-3,TRBJ2-7
CASSYRAVGANVLTF,NA,TRBV5-6,TRBJ2-6
CASSLSQVLLNYGYTF,NA,TRBV7-9,TRBJ1-2
CASSLGLVSVTDTQYF,NA,TRBV5-4,TRBJ2-3
CASSQGVPGLAGASSYEQYF,NA,TRBV14,TRBJ2-7
CASSPSQGLAKNIQYF,NA,TRBV18,TRBJ2-4
CASSGQMNTEAFF,NA,TRBV6-2/TRBV6-3,TRBJ1-1
CASSIDRGNTEAFF,once,TRBV19,TRBJ1-1
CASSQDQGKKLFF,NA,TRBV4-3,TRBJ1-4
CASSLVGSYEQYF,NA,TRBV27,TRBJ2-7
CASRRQSGYNEQFF,once,TRBV19,TRBJ2-1
CASSISSDYEQYF,NA,TRBV19,TRBJ2-7
CASSQLAGGYNEQFF,NA,TRBV6-4,TRBJ2-1
CASSYSPTGGIYNEQFF,few,TRBV6-2/TRBV6-3,TRBJ2-1
CASSQLPGTSGGSYEQYF,NA,TRBV4-2,TRBJ2-7
CASSEGQGNEQFF,once,TRBV10-2,TRBJ2-1
CASRAITSGSSTDTQYF,NA,TRBV3-1/TRBV3-2,TRBJ2-3
CASSAGAGYGYTF,NA,TRBV6-5,TRBJ1-2
CAISEFRQDSEAFF,NA,TRBV10-3,TRBJ1-1
CATSRDHGRQQGAGELFF,NA,TRBV15,TRBJ2-2
CASSQGSAGGRLSSYNEQFF,NA,TRBV4-1,TRBJ2-1
CASSYRGNEQFF,NA,TRBV19,TRBJ2-1
CASSPSGGTTDTQYF,NA,TRBV9,TRBJ2-3
CASRLTRAGSYGYTF,NA,TRBV4-3,TRBJ1-2
CAISDTGQGDGYTF,NA,TRBV10-3,TRBJ1-2
CASSARLYTGELFF,few,TRBV11-2,TRBJ2-2
CASSFLLAGGTGEQFF,NA,TRBV27,TRBJ2-1
CASSREGRSNQPQHF,NA,TRBV4-1,TRBJ1-5
CASSFAGGPYNEQFF,NA,TRBV7-2,TRBJ2-1
CASSASVSSLGYGYTF,NA,TRBV5-1,TRBJ1-2
CASSGGTGVYTEAFF,NA,TRBV5-1,TRBJ1-1